The following is a TCR beta chain sequence with its context. This CDR3 has 18 residues. J was trimmed by 4 bases and V by 1 base; bases with no gene match: 13. Germline loops: CDR1 LGHDT, CDR2 YNNKEL (reference sequence). This specimen belongs to a study of control samples from healthy donors and cancer patients. The table came from immunoSEQ multiplex PCR; TCRdb's copy has only in-frame clones and leaves some out. This sample has 190,000 or so clones, with approximately 92% found just once. V and J are TRBV3-1 (or the pseudogene TRBV3-2) and TRBJ1-3; 7 nucleotides line up with TRBD1. The sequence was obtained from a man aged 18 to 29 in good health. The specimen was blood. The CDR3 DNA reads TGTGCCAGCAGCCAAGTCCCGCCCTCTACAGGGGCCGGAAACACCATATATTTT. Amino acid sequence: CASSQVPPSTGAGNTIYF.